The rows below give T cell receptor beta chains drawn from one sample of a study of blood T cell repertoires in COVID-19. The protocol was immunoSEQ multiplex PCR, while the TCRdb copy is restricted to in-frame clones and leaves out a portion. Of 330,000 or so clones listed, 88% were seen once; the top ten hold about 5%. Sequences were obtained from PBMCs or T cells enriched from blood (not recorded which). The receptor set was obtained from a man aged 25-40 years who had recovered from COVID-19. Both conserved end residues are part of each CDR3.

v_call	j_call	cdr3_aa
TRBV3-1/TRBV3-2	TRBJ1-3	CASSSHRESSGNTIYF
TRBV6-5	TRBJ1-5	CASSYESGGNQPQHF
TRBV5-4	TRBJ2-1	CASSLQAGGSYNEQFF
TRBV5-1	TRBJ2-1	CASSLEAVLAYNEQFF
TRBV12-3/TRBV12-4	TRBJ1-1	CASSWDRGTEAFF
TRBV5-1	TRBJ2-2	CASSLTGKGTGELFF
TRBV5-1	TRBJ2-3	CASSLSLGLAGAADTQYF
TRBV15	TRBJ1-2	CATSDYRERGLYTF
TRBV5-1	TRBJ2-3	CASSLAGGAFTDTQYF
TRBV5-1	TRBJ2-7	CASSLVVTGGPSFEQYF
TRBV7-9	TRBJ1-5	CASSLGTGGIDQPQHF
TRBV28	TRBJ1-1	CASSLAGTGGLGAFF
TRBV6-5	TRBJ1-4	CASSYRGQGEKLFF
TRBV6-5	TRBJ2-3	CASSSQGAEADTQYF
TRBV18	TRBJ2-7	CASSPGAQLGGEQYF
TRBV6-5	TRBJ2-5	CASSLGLPGGETQYF
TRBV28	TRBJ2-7	CASSLGGQGAGEQYF
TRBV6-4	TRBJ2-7	CASSVELTGKQYF
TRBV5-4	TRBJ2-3	CASSLWDRGRDTQYF
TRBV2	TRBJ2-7	CASSEVVGQGIYEQYF
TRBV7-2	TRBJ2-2	CASSSKTSAHYTGELFF
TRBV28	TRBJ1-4	CASSPPGGNEKLFF
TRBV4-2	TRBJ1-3	CASSQDAGTGNTIYF
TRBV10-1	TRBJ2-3	CASSESYSPTDTQYF
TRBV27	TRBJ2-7	CASRSGTSGSYEQYF
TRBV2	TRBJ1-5	CASSGTGEDQPQHF
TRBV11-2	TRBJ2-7	CASSLSAGTQGPYEQYF
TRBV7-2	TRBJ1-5	CASSKQGMGNQPQHF
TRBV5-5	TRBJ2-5	CASSLGLGQETQYF
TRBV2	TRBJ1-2	CASSEAVRDSYGYTF
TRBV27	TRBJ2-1	CASRQRGKSGNEQFF
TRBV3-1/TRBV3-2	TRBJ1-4	CASSHGVSTNEKLFF
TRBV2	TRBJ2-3	CASSDRGLVEFTDTQYF
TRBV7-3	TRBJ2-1	CASSYSDGEQFF
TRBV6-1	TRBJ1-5	CASSETGGGQPQHF
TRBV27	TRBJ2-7	CASSLYPSAGGGEQYF
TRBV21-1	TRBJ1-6	CASSKVQGYSPLHF
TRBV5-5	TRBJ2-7	CASQGSDEQYF
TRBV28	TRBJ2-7	CASSFIQGSYEQYF
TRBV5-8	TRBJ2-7	CASSFSGRAYEQYF
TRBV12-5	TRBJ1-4	CASGTPLWLNEKLFF
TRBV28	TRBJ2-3	CASSPRAADTQYF
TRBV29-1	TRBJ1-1	CSVEPRLNTEAFF
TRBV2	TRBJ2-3	CASCCEGTDTQYF
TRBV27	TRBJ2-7	CASSLGQGSYEQYF
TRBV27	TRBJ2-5	CASRRLAGIQETQYF
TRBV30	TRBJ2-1	CAWRGQKGSEQFF
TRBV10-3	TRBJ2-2	CAISEGLPTGELFF
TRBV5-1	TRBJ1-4	CASSLEGQGDEKLFF
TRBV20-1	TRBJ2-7	CSARGTRAHF
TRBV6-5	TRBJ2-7	CASSYQTAYEQYF
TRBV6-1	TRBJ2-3	CASSEGGGDTQYF
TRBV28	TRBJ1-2	CASSPYRGQHYGYTF
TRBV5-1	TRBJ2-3	CASSLDRGAGDTQYF
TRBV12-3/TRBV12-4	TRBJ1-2	CASSSRDSPGYTF